These T cell receptor beta chains were read from a single sample in a study of response to subunit inactivated influenza vaccine. TCRdb processed the RT-PCR reads anew with MiXCR; each CDR3 protein has one entry. The sample gives 450,000 to 600,000 distinct CDR3 sequences, approximately 6.9% of which show up once; around 12% is in the top ten. This sample comprised PBMCs from blood, obtained around 25 months after vaccination. The receptors originated from a man between 50 and 69 years old who received an inactivated influenza vaccine. Both conserved end residues are part of each CDR3. The D gene is left open where the match is weak. Size values are once, few and many counts, or a class for expanded clones, and some rows have none.

cdr3_aa cdr3_nt j_call d_call v_call clone_size cdr3_length
CASSYGPTSGRNIQYF TGTGCCAGCAGTTACGGCCCCACTAGCGGGAGGAACATTCAGTACTTC TRBJ2-4 TRBD2 TRBV6-5 NA 16
CATSRDPTASYEQYF TGTGCCACCAGCAGAGACCCGACAGCCTCCTACGAGCAGTACTTC TRBJ2-7 NA TRBV15 few 15
CATSRDHTSGPTDTQYF TGTGCCACCAGCAGGGATCATACTAGCGGACCCACAGATACGCAGTATTTT TRBJ2-3 TRBD2 TRBV15 few 17
CASSLDGQYNSPLHF TGCGCCAGCAGCTTGGACGGACAGTATAATTCACCCCTCCACTTT TRBJ1-6 NA TRBV5-1 many 15
CASSQTHRGNYGYTF TGTGCCAGCAGCCAAACCCACCGCGGGAACTATGGCTACACCTTC TRBJ1-2 NA TRBV3-1 few 15
CASSYFGANVLTF TGTGCCAGCAGTTATTTTGGGGCCAACGTCCTGACTTTC TRBJ2-6 NA TRBV6-5 few 13
CASSFGLGAEAFF TGTGCCAGCAGTTTTGGCCTGGGGGCTGAAGCTTTCTTT TRBJ1-1 NA TRBV28 NA 13
CASSSSSGASIHEQYF TGCGCCAGCAGCTCCAGTAGCGGGGCGAGTATCCACGAGCAGTACTTC TRBJ2-7 TRBD2 TRBV4-3 few 16
CASSLAATNTGELFF TGTGCCAGCAGCTTGGCAGCCACGAACACCGGGGAGCTGTTTTTT TRBJ2-2 NA TRBV7-6 many 15
CASSQDLQPEAFF TGTGCCAGCAGCCAAGATCTACAGCCTGAAGCTTTCTTT TRBJ1-1 NA TRBV3-1 few 13
CASSVAGRSTDTQYF TGCGCCAGCAGCGTCGCTGGCCGATCCACAGATACGCAGTATTTT TRBJ2-3 NA TRBV5-1 NA 15
CASSPMISRETQYF TGTGCCAGCAGCCCTATGATTTCTAGGGAGACCCAGTACTTC TRBJ2-5 NA TRBV11-2 many 14
CASSQGGQGFQPQHF TGCGCCAGCAGCCAAGGAGGGCAGGGGTTTCAGCCCCAGCATTTT TRBJ1-5 NA TRBV4-1 few 15
CASSFFSPGAENTDTQYF TGTGCCAGCAGTTTTTTTTCTCCGGGCGCCGAGAACACAGATACGCAGTATTTT TRBJ2-3 NA TRBV27 many 18
CASILTSNTGELFF TGTGCCAGCATCCTAACCTCGAACACCGGGGAGCTGTTTTTT TRBJ2-2 NA TRBV7-2 NA 14
CSVGRKGYHEQYF TGCAGCGTTGGCCGGAAGGGTTACCACGAGCAGTACTTC TRBJ2-7 NA TRBV29-1 NA 13
CASSRFGASNYGYTF TGCGCCAGCAGCCGTTTTGGGGCTTCAAACTATGGCTACACCTTC TRBJ1-2 NA TRBV4-3 NA 15
CASSLRGGLTGELFF TGTGCCAGCAGTTTACGGGGGGGGCTCACCGGGGAGCTGTTTTTT TRBJ2-2 TRBD2 TRBV12-3/TRBV12-4 many 15
CSVVGDRGGNGYTF TGCAGCGTTGTGGGAGACAGGGGCGGTAATGGCTACACCTTC TRBJ1-2 TRBD1 TRBV29-1 NA 14
CVSSPGTMGSGELFF TGCGTCAGCAGCCCCGGGACTATGGGAAGCGGGGAGCTGTTTTTT TRBJ2-2 TRBD2 TRBV4-3 NA 15
CASSLAKRGVSYEQYF TGTGCCAGCAGCTTAGCGAAGCGGGGGGTTTCCTACGAGCAGTACTTC TRBJ2-7 TRBD2 TRBV7-9 few 16
CASSFRDRGMTGANVLTF TGTGCCAGCAGCTTCCGGGACAGGGGTATGACTGGGGCCAACGTCCTGACTTTC TRBJ2-6 NA TRBV21-1 NA 18
CASSPTAGGNTEAFF TGCGCCAGCAGCCCCACGGCAGGGGGGAACACTGAAGCTTTCTTT TRBJ1-1 TRBD1 TRBV5-1 NA 15
CASSLDRASYNEQFF TGCGCCAGCAGCTTAGACAGGGCTTCCTACAATGAGCAGTTCTTC TRBJ2-1 TRBD1 TRBV5-1 many 15
CASSQETGREAYEQYF TGTGCCAGCAGCCAGGAAACAGGGAGAGAGGCCTACGAGCAGTACTTC TRBJ2-7 NA TRBV3-1 NA 16
CASRGGALYNEQFF TGCGCCAGCAGGGGTGGGGCGCTTTACAATGAGCAGTTCTTC TRBJ2-1 NA TRBV5-1 many 14
CASSLRYEVHEQYF TGTGCCAGCAGCTTAAGGTACGAAGTGCACGAGCAGTACTTC TRBJ2-7 NA TRBV7-2 many 14
CSARLRKILLGTKNIQYF TGCAGTGCTAGGTTGAGGAAAATACTCCTGGGGACCAAAAACATTCAGTACTTC TRBJ2-4 NA TRBV20-1 few 18
CASSVTGLDGYTF TGTGCCAGCAGCGTGACAGGGCTTGATGGCTACACCTTC TRBJ1-2 TRBD1 TRBV27 NA 13
CSARGRAGEQETQYF TGCAGTGCTAGAGGACGAGCGGGGGAGCAAGAGACCCAGTACTTC TRBJ2-5 TRBD2 TRBV20-1 many 15
CASSQEGFLAKNIQYF TGCGCCAGCAGCCAAGAAGGATTTCTAGCCAAAAACATTCAGTACTTC TRBJ2-4 NA TRBV4-1 many 16
CASSQVGGPEQYF TGCGCCAGCAGCCAAGTAGGAGGGCCCGAGCAGTACTTC TRBJ2-7 NA TRBV4-3 NA 13
CSARGDRGLDQPQHF TGCAGTGCTAGGGGGGACAGGGGGCTCGATCAGCCCCAGCATTTT TRBJ1-5 TRBD1 TRBV20-1 NA 15
CASSLGQGVPNYGYTF TGTGCCAGCAGTCTGGGACAGGGTGTCCCTAACTATGGCTACACCTTC TRBJ1-2 TRBD1 TRBV12-3/TRBV12-4 NA 16
CASSPTTGRYFMSYTF TGTGCCAGCAGCCCGACGACAGGACGGTATTTTATGAGCTACACCTTC TRBJ1-2 NA TRBV7-9 few 16